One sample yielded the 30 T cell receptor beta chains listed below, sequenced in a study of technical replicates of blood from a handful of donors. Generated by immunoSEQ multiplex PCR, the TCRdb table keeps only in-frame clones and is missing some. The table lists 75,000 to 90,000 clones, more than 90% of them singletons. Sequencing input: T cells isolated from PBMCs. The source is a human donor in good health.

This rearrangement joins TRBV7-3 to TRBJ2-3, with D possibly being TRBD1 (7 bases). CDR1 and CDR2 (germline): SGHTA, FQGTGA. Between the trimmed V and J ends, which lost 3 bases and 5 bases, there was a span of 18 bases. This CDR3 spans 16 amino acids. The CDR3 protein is CASSFRQGGPQDTQYF. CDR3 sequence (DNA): TGTGCCAGCAGCTTCAGGCAGGGGGGCCCACAAGATACGCAGTATTTT.

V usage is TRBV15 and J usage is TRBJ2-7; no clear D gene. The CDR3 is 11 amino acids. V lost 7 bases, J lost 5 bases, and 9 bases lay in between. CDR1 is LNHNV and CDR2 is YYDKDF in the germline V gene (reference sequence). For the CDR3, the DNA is TGTGCCACCACCCTTTCCCACGAGCAGTACTTC. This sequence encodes CATTLSHEQYF.

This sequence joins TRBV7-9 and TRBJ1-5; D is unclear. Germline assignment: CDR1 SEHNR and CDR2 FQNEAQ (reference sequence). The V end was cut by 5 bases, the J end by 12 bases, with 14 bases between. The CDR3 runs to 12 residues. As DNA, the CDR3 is TGTGCCAGCAGCGCAACTCCCGAAGTCCAGCATTTT. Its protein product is CASSATPEVQHF. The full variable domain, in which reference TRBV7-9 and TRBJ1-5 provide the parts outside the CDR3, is DTGVSQNPRHKITKRGQNVTFRCDPISEHNRLYWYRQTLGQGPEFLTYFQNEAQLEKSRLLSDRFSAERPKGSFSTLEIQRTEQGDSAMYLCASSATPEVQHFGDGTRLSIL.

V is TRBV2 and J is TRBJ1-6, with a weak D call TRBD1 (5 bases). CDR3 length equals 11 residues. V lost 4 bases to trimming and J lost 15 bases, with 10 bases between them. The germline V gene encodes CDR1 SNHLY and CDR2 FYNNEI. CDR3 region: CASSADIILHF. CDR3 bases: TGTGCCAGCAGTGCGGACATAATCCTCCACTTT.

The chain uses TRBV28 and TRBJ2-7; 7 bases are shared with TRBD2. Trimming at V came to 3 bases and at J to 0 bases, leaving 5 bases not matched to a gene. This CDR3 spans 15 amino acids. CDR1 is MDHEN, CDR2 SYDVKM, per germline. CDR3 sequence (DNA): TGTGCCAGCAGTTTTGGGCGGGAGATCTCCTACGAGCAGTACTTC. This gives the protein CASSFGREISYEQYF.

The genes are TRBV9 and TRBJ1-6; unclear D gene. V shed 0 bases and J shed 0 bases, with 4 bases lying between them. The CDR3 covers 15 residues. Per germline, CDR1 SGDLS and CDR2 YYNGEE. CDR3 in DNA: TGTGCCAGCAGCGTAGAGAGCTCCTATAATTCACCCCTCCACTTT. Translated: CASSVESSYNSPLHF.

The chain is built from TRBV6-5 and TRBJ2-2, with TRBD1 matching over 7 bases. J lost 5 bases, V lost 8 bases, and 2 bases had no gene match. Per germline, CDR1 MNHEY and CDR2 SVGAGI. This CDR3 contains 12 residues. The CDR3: CASGTATGELFF. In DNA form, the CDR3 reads TGTGCCAGCGGGACAGCGACCGGGGAGCTGTTTTTT.

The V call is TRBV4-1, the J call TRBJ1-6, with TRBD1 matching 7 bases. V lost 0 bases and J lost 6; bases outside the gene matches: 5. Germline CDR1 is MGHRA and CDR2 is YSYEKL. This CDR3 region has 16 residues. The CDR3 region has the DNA TGCGCCAGCAGCCAAGAGACAGGGATTGCTAATTCACCCCTCCACTTT. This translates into CASSQETGIANSPLHF.

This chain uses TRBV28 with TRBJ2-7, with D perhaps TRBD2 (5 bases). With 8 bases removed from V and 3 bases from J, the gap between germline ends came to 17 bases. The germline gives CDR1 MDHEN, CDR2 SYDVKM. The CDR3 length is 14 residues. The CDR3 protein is CASQEGSRDYEQYF. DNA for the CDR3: TGTGCCAGCCAGGAAGGGAGTAGGGACTACGAGCAGTACTTC.

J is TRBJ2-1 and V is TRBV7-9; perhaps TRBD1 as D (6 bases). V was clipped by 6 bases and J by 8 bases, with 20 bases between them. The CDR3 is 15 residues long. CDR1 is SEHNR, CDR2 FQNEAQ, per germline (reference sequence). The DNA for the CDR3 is TGTGCCAGCAGAGAGGGACACCAAATAAGGGATGAGCAGTTCTTC. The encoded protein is CASREGHQIRDEQFF.

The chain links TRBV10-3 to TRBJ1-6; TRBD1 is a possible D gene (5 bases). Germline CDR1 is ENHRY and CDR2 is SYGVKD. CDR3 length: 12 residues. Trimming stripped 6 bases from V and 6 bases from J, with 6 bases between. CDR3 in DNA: TGTGCCATCAGGGACACTAATTCACCCCTCCACTTT. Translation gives CAIRDTNSPLHF.

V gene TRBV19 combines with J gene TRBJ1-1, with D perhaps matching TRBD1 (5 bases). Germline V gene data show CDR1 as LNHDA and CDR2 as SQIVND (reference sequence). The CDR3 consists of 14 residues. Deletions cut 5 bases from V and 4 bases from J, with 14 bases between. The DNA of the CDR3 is TGTGCCAGTAGTCTGGGGGGGAAATTCACTGAAGCTTTCTTT. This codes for CASSLGGKFTEAFF.

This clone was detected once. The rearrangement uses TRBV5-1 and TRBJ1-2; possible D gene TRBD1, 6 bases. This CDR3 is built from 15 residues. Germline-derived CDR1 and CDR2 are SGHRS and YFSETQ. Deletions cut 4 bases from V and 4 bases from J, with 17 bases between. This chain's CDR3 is CASSHVQGSGYGYTF. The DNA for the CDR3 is TGCGCCAGCAGCCATGTACAGGGAAGTGGCTATGGCTACACCTTC.

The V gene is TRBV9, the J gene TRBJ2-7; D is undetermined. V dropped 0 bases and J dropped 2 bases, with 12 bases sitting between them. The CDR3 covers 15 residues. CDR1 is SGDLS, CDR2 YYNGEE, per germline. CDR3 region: CASSVGPLGAYEQYF. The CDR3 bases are TGTGCCAGCAGCGTAGGCCCCCTAGGAGCCTACGAGCAGTACTTC.

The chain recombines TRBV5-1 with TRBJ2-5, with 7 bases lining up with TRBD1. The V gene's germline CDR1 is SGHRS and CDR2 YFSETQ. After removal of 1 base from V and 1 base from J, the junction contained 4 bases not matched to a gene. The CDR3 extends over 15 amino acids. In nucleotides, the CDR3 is TGCGCCAGCAGCTTGCAGGGACAGATCCAAGAGACCCAGTACTTC. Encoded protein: CASSLQGQIQETQYF.

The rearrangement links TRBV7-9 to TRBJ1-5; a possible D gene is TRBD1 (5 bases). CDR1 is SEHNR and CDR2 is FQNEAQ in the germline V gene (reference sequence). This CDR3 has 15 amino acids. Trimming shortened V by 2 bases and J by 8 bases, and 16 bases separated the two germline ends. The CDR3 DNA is TGTGCCAGCAGCTTATCTGGGACTCCGGGGGAGCCCCAGCATTTT. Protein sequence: CASSLSGTPGEPQHF.

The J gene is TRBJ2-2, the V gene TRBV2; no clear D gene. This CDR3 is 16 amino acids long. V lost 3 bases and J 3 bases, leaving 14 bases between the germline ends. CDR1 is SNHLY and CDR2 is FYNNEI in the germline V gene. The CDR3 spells CASSDSLLSYTGELFF. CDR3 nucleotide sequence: TGTGCCAGCAGTGACTCACTTCTATCGTACACCGGGGAGCTGTTTTTT.

This chain's CDR3 is CASSIIDRGSGYTF. CDR3 DNA: TGTGCCAGTAGTATAATCGACAGGGGGAGTGGCTACACCTTC. J is TRBJ1-2 and V is TRBV19, with 9 bases identical to TRBD1. The J segment lost 7 bases and the V segment lost 2 bases, leaving 5 bases of the junction unmatched. The V gene's germline CDR1 is LNHDA and CDR2 SQIVND (reference sequence). The length of the CDR3 is 14 residues.

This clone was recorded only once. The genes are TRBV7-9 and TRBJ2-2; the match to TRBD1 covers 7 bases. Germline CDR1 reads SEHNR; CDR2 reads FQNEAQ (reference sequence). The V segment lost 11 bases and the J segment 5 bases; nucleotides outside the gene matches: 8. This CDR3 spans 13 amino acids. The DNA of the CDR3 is TGTGCCGGACTTAGGGGGCTAACCGGGGAGCTGTTTTTT. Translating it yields CAGLRGLTGELFF. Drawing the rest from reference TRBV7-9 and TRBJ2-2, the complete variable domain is DTGVSQNPRHKITKRGQNVTFRCDPISEHNRLYWYRQTLGQGPEFLTYFQNEAQLEKSRLLSDRFSAERPKGSFSTLEIQRTEQGDSAMYLCAGLRGLTGELFFGEGSRLTVL.

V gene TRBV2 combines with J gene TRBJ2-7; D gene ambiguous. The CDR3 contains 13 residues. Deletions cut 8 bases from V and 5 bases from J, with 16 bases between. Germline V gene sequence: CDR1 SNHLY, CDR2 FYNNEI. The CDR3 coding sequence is TGTGCCAGCGAGGTTAGCCTGCCCAACGAGCAGTACTTC. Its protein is CASEVSLPNEQYF.

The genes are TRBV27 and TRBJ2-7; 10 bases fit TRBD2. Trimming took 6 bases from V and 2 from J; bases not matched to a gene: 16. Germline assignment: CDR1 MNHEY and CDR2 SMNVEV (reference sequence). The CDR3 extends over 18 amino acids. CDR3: CASSSLGQRGGRTYEQYF. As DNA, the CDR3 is TGTGCCAGCAGCAGTTTGGGGCAGCGGGGGGGGCGAACCTACGAGCAGTACTTC.

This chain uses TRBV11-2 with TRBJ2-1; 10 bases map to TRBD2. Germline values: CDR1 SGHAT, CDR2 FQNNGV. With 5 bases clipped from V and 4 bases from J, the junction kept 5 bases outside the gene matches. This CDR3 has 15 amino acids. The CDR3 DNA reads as TGTGCCAGCAGCAATGGACTAGCGGCATACAATGAGCAGTTCTTC. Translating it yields CASSNGLAAYNEQFF.

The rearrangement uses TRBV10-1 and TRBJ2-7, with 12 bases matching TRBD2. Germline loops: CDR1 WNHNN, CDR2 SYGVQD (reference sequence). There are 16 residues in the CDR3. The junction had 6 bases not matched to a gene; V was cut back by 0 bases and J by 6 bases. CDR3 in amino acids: CASSESILAGGTEQYF. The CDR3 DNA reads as TGCGCCAGCAGTGAGTCGATACTAGCGGGGGGCACCGAGCAGTACTTC.

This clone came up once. The CDR3 DNA sequence: TGTGCCAGCAGTGTGAAGCGGGCTAGCACAGATACGCAGTATTTT. Its translation: CASSVKRASTDTQYF. This sequence joins TRBV2 and TRBJ2-3; D might be TRBD2 (6 bases). The CDR3 length is 15 residues. Trimming removed 4 bases from V and 0 bases from J, with 11 bases in between. Germline-derived CDR1 and CDR2 are SNHLY and FYNNEI.

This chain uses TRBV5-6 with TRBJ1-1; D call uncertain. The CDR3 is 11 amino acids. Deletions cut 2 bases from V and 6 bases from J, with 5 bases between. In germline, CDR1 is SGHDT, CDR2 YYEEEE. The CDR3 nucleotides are TGTGCCAGCAGCTTCTCCGCTGAAGCTTTCTTT. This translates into CASSFSAEAFF.

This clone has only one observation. DNA for the CDR3: TGTGCCAGCAGCGCCGGGGGGCGAGGAAGCAATCAGCCCCAGCATTTT. It is translated as CASSAGGRGSNQPQHF. The rearrangement links TRBV9 to TRBJ1-5, with D tentatively TRBD1 (6 bases). The CDR3 extends over 16 amino acids. Looked up from germline, CDR1 is SGDLS and CDR2 is YYNGEE. Trimming took off 3 bases at V and 1 base at J, with 14 bases between the two ends.

CDR3 region: CASSPPSTGELFF. CDR3 DNA: TGCGCCAGCAGCCCCCCCAGCACCGGGGAGCTGTTTTTT. The chain links TRBV5-1 to TRBJ2-2; no clear D. From germline, CDR1 is SGHRS and CDR2 YFSETQ. With 4 bases removed from V and 4 bases from J, the gap between germline ends came to 8 bases. This CDR3 is built from 13 residues.

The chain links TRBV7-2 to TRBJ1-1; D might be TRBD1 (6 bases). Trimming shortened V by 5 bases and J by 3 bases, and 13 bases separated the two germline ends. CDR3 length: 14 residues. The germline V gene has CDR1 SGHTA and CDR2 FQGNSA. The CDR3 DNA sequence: TGTGCCAGCAGCCTCCTTTCAGGGGACACTGAAGCTTTCTTT. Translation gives CASSLLSGDTEAFF.

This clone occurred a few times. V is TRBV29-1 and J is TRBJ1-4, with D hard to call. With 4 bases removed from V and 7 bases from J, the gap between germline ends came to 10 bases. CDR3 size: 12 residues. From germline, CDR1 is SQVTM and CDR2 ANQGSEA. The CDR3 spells CSVGRESEKLFF. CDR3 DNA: TGCAGCGTTGGTAGGGAGAGTGAAAAACTGTTTTTT.

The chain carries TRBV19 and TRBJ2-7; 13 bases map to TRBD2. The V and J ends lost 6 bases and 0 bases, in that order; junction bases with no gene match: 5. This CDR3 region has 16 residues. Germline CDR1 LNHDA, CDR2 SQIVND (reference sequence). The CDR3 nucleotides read TGTGCCAGTAGCAAGGGACTAGCGGGGAGCTCCTACGAGCAGTACTTC. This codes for CASSKGLAGSSYEQYF.